This record concerns one TCR beta chain sequence. Its antigen is as yet unknown. This record comes from a study of T cells expressing NK-cell markers. Overall study context: Investigators obtained TCR beta repertoires from sorted CD3+CD56+NKG2C+, CD3+CD56+NKG2C- and CD3+CD56-NKG2C+ T cells. The study sequenced eight donors, seven HCMV-seropositive and one seronegative. Study results and limitations: Roughly six donors carried dominant NKG2C+ clonotypes that made up about 1.0-7.0% of their CD8+ T cells.

Germline CDR1 reads SGDLS; CDR2 reads YYNGEE. The CDR3 sequence is 16 residues long. Beta-chain TCR cDNA was generated via 5'RACE template switching with UMIs. With the 5' RACE reads reprocessed, TCRdb shows one record per CDR3 protein and no DNA. The sample has about 20,000 distinct CDR3 sequences. This chain connects TRBV9 to TRBJ2-1; no DNA is available, so the TRBD2 call from TCRdb remains unchecked. The TCR originated in a man aged 18-69 years in good health. Sample: blood T cells: a sorted CD56 or NKG2C T cell subset, CD4+ or CD8+ T cells, or bulk PBMC T cells (not recorded which). The CDR3 is CASSSGLAGLGLAQFF.